What follows is one TCR beta chain and its context. Trimming removed 0 bases at V and 7 bases at J, with 13 bases between. The CDR3 covers 14 residues. Looked up from germline, CDR1 is SGHDT and CDR2 is YYEEEE. Assay used: immunoSEQ multiplex PCR; TCRdb lists only in-frame clones, some missing. The table has 65,000 to 90,000 clones, around 77% seen once; the top ten hold 16%. The sample comes from a study of blood T cell repertoires in COVID-19. The clonotype originates from a man aged 65 to 85 with active or convalescent COVID-19. The chain uses TRBV5-6 and TRBJ1-1, with no clear D. The specimen was peripheral blood. The CDR3: CASSLGQQVLEAFF. As DNA, the CDR3 is TGTGCCAGCAGCTTGGGTCAGCAGGTTCTTGAAGCTTTCTTT. The entire variable domain, with the rest obtained from reference TRBV5-6 and TRBJ1-1, is as follows: DAGVTQSPTHLIKTRGQQVTLRCSPKSGHDTVSWYQQALGQGPQFIFQYYEEEERQRGNFPDRFSGHQFPNYSSELNVNALLLGDSALYLCASSLGQQVLEAFFGQGTRLTVV.